Below, 5 T cell receptor beta chains from the same sample are listed, as sequenced in a study of siplizumab effects on memory and regulatory T cells. The repertoire was sequenced with immunoSEQ multiplex PCR; TCRdb's copy has only in-frame clones and lacks some. The table includes some 9,000 clones, approximately 74% detected once. Sample: effector memory CD8+ T cells sorted from blood. The sample's subset: unstimulated CD8+ effector memory T cells. Every receptor here comes from a human donor in good health.

The V gene is TRBV5-1, the J gene TRBJ1-4; D is undetermined. Deletions cut 4 bases from V and 7 bases from J, with 17 bases between. There are 15 residues in the CDR3. Per germline, CDR1 SGHRS and CDR2 YFSETQ. The CDR3 here is CASSEYNHALEKLFF. The DNA of the CDR3 is TGCGCCAGCAGCGAATACAACCATGCCCTTGAAAAACTGTTTTTT.

The chain links TRBV6-4 to TRBJ2-3; 8 bases are a match to TRBD2. Trimming removed 3 bases from V and 4 bases from J; junction bases left unmatched: 0. The CDR3 is made up of 13 amino acids. Germline CDR1 and CDR2: MRHNA and SNTAGT. CDR3 nucleotides: TGTGCCAGCAGTGAGCGGGAGGCAGATACGCAGTATTTT. Its translation: CASSEREADTQYF.

V is TRBV5-6 and J is TRBJ2-7; 13 bases are shared with TRBD2. V lost 4 bases to trimming and J lost 10 bases; unmatched junction nucleotides: 8. Germline V gene lookup returns CDR1 SGHDT and CDR2 YYEEEE. The CDR3 runs 14 residues. CDR3 DNA sequence: TGTGCCAGCAGCGCCGGGACTAGCGGGACAGAACAGTACTTC. Amino acid sequence: CASSAGTSGTEQYF.

The chain joins TRBV30 to TRBJ2-1, with D perhaps TRBD2 (5 bases). The CDR3 loop spans 15 amino acids. Trimming shortened V by 4 bases and J by 0 bases, and 13 bases separated the two germline ends. Germline V gene lookup returns CDR1 GTSNPN and CDR2 SVGIG (reference sequence). The CDR3 here is CAWMRGPSSYNEQFF. In DNA form, the CDR3 reads TGTGCCTGGATGAGAGGGCCCAGCTCCTACAATGAGCAGTTCTTC. The variable domain in full, completed from reference TRBV30 and TRBJ2-1, reads SQTIHQWPATLVQPVGSPLSLECTVEGTSNPNLYWYRQAAGRGLQLLFYSVGIGQISSEVPQNLSASRPQDRQFILSSKKLLLSDSGFYLCAWMRGPSSYNEQFFGPGTRLTVL.

This chain joins TRBV5-7 and TRBJ2-1; 16 bases match TRBD2. TRBV5-7 is classed as an ORF, of uncertain function. The CDR3 is 17 residues long. The junction had 9 bases not matched to a gene; V was cut back by 3 bases and J by 9 bases. The CDR3 nucleotides read TGTGCCAGCAGCTACGGGACTAGCGGGGGGGATGGGAGTGAGCAGTTCTTC. As protein: CASSYGTSGGDGSEQFF.